This is a list of T cell receptor beta chains from one sample in a study of post-analysis software for immune sequencing data. From the PCR reads, TCRdb called clonotypes with MiXCR, one entry per CDR3 protein. The sample carries almost 700,000 distinct CDR3 sequences, approximately 60% recorded once. Sequencing used blood. These receptors were obtained from a girl aged 2 to 9 with multiple sclerosis. The conserved cysteine and the conserved F or W are not part of the CDR3 here. A D gene is named only where the DNA matches it firmly.

cdr3_length	v_call	j_call	d_call	cdr3_aa
15	TRBV10-3	NA	NA	AISEPRHSTIPYEQY
12	TRBV3-1	TRBJ2-5	NA	ASSHLSRKGAQY
15	TRBV7-7	TRBJ2-5	NA	ASSLGVGGRTQETQY
13	TRBV3-1	TRBJ2-1	NA	ASSQRVNPRNEQF
15	TRBV12-3/TRBV12-4	TRBJ1-6	TRBD1	ASSSRQGASWNSPLH
13	TRBV29-1	TRBJ2-3	TRBD1	SVPPGTDRTDTQY
14	TRBV7-8	TRBJ2-5	TRBD2	ASSSPRREVEETQY
13	TRBV12-3/TRBV12-4	TRBJ2-1	NA	ASNPSASSYNEQF
16	TRBV7-8	TRBJ2-6	NA	ASSYSLAGSSGANVLT
13	TRBV3-1	TRBJ2-1	TRBD1	ASSPTGQGRNEQF
14	TRBV5-1	TRBJ2-1	TRBD2	ASSLTSGGPYNEQF
13	TRBV5-4	TRBJ2-3	NA	ASSITMEGTDTQY
12	TRBV2	TRBJ1-2	NA	ASSGQGQNYGYT
11	TRBV6-4	TRBJ2-1	TRBD2	ASSGNGRDEQF
13	TRBV7-9	TRBJ2-6	TRBD1	ASSFTGVGANVLT
13	TRBV7-9	TRBJ2-5	NA	ASSLGRDPTETQY
13	TRBV19	TRBJ2-4	NA	ASSTQVLAKNIQY
12	TRBV7-2	TRBJ1-2	NA	ASSPPGADYGYT
14	TRBV12-5	TRBJ2-7	NA	ASGSPDNHPAYEQY